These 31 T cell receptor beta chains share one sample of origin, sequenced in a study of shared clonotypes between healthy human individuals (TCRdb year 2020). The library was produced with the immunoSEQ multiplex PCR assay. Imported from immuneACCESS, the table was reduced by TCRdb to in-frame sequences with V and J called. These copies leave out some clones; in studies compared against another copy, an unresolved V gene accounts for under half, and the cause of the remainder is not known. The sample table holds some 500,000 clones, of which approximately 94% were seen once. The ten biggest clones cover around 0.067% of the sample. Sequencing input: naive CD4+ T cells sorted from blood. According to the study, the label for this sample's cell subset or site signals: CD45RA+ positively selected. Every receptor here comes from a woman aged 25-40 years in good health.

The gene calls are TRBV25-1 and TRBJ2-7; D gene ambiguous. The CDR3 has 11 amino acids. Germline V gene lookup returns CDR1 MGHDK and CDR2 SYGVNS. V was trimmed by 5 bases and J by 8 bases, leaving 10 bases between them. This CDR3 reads CASSLEVQQYF. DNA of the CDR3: TGTGCCAGCAGTCTGGAAGTACAGCAGTACTTC.

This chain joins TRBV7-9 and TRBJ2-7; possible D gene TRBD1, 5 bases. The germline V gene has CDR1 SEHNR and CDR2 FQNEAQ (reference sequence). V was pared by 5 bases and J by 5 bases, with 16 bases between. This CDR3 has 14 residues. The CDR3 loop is CASSLDGRAHEQYF. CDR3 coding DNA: TGTGCCAGCAGCCTCGACGGCAGGGCCCACGAGCAGTACTTC.

Written as DNA, the CDR3 is TGTGCCTGGAGTGTAGTCCTAGCGGGAAGGTACGAGCAGTACTTC. Translating it yields CAWSVVLAGRYEQYF. The rearrangement joins TRBV30 to TRBJ2-7; 9 bases line up with TRBD2. J lost 4 bases, V lost 0 bases, and 7 bases had no gene match. Germline V CDR1 and CDR2: GTSNPN, SVGIG (reference sequence). The CDR3 is 15 amino acids.

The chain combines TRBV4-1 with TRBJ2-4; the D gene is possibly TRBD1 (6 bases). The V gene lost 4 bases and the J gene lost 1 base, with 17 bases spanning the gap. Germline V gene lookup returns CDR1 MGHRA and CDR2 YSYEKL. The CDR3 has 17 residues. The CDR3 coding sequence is TGCGCCAGCAGCCGAGGGGACATCCTTGGGGCCAAAAACATTCAGTACTTC. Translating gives CASSRGDILGAKNIQYF.

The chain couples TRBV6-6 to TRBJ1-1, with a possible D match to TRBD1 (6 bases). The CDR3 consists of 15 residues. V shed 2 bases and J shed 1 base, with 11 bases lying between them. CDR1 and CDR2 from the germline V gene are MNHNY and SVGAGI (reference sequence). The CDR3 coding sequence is TGTGCCAGCAGTTACGGGGGCCGGCCGAACACTGAAGCTTTCTTT. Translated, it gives CASSYGGRPNTEAFF.

The CDR3 is CASSRAASNQPQHF. The CDR3 region has the DNA TGTGCCAGCTCACGGGCAGCTAGCAATCAGCCCCAGCATTTT. The chain combines TRBV18 with TRBJ1-5; no definite D call. The CDR3 covers 14 residues. Germline lookup yields CDR1 KGHSH and CDR2 LQKENI. Trimming pared 4 bases from V and 0 bases from J, leaving 7 bases between.

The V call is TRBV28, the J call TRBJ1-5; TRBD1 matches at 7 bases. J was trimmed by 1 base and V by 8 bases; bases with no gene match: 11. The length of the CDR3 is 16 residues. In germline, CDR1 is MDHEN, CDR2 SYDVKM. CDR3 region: CASLEGGGRSNQPQHF. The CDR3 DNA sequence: TGTGCCAGCCTCGAGGGAGGGGGCCGAAGCAATCAGCCCCAGCATTTT.

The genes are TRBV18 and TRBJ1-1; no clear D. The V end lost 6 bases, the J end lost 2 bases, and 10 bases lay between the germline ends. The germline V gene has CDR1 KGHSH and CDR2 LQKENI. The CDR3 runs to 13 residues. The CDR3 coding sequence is TGTGCCAGCTCTATTACGAGCAACACTGAAGCTTTCTTT. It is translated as CASSITSNTEAFF.

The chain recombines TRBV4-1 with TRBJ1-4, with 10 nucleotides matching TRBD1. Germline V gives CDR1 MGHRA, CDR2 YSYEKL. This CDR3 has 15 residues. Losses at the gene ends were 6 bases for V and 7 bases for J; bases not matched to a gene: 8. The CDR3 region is CASRPPGQGREKLFF. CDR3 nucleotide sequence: TGCGCCAGCAGACCACCGGGACAGGGGCGTGAAAAACTGTTTTTT.

Written as DNA, the CDR3 is TGTGCCAGCAGTTGGGGGACAGTTAACACTGAAGCTTTCTTT. Its protein is CASSWGTVNTEAFF. This chain connects TRBV28 to TRBJ1-1; 7 positions match TRBD1. Trimming at V came to 4 bases and at J to 2 bases, leaving 4 bases not matched to a gene. The CDR3 covers 14 residues. Germline V gives CDR1 MDHEN, CDR2 SYDVKM.

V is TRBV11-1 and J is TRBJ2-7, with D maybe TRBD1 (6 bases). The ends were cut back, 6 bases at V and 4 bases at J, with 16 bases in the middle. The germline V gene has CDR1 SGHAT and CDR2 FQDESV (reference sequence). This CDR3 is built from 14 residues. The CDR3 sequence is CASSYKGGTYEQYF. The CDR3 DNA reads TGTGCCAGCAGTTATAAAGGGGGTACGTACGAGCAGTACTTC.

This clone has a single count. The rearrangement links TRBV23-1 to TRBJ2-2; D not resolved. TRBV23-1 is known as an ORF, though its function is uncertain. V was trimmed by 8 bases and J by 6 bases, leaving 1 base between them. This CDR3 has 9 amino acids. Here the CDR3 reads CASAGELFF. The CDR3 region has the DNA TGCGCCAGCGCCGGGGAGCTGTTTTTT.

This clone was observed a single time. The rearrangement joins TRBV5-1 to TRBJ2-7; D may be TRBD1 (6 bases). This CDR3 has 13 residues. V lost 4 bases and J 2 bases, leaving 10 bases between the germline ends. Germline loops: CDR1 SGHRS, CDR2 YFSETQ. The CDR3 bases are TGCGCCAGCAGCACGGACAGCCCCTACGAGCAGTACTTC. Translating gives CASSTDSPYEQYF.

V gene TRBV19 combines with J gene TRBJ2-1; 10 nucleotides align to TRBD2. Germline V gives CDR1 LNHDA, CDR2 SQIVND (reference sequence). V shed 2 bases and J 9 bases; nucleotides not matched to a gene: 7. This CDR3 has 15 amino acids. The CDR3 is CASSIFLAGDPEQFF. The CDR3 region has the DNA TGTGCCAGTAGTATATTCCTAGCGGGAGATCCTGAGCAGTTCTTC.

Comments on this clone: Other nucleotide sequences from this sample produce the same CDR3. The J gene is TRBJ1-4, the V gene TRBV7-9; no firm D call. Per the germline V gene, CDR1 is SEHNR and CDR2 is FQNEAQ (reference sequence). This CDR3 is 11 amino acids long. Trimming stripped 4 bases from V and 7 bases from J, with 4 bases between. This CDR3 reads CASSSGEKLFF. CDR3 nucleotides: TGTGCCAGCAGCTCCGGTGAAAAACTGTTTTTT. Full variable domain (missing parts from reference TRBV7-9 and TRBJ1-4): DTGVSQNPRHKITKRGQNVTFRCDPISEHNRLYWYRQTLGQGPEFLTYFQNEAQLEKSRLLSDRFSAERPKGSFSTLEIQRTEQGDSAMYLCASSSGEKLFFGSGTQLSVL.

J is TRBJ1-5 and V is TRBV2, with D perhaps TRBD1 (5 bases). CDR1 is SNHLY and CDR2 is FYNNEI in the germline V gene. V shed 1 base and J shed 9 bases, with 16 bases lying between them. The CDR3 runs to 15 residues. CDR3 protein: CASSEEMTPGGPQHF. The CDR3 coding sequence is TGTGCCAGCAGTGAAGAAATGACACCCGGGGGGCCCCAGCATTTT.

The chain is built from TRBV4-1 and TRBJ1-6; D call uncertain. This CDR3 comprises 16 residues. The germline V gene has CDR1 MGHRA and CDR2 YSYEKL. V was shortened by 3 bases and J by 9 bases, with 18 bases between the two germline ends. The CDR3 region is CASSQPPERHFSPLHF. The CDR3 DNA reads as TGCGCCAGCAGCCAGCCCCCCGAACGACACTTTTCACCCCTCCACTTT.

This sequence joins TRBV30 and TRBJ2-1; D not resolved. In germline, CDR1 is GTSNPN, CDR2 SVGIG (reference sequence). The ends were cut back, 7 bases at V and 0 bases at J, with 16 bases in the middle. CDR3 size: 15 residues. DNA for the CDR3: TGTGCCTATCGTCCCCGGGCGATCTCCTACAATGAGCAGTTCTTC. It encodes CAYRPRAISYNEQFF.

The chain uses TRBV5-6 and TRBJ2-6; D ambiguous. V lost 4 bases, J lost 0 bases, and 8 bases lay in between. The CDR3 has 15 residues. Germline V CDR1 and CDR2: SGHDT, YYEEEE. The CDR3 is CASSRRFSGANVLTF. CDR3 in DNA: TGTGCCAGCAGCCGACGGTTCTCTGGGGCCAACGTCCTGACTTTC.

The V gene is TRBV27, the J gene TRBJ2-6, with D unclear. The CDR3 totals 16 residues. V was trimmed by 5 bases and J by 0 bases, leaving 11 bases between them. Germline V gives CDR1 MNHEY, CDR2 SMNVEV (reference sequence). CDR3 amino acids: CASSRRRGSGANVLTF. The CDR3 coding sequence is TGTGCCAGCAGTCGACGCCGCGGCTCTGGGGCCAACGTCCTGACTTTC.

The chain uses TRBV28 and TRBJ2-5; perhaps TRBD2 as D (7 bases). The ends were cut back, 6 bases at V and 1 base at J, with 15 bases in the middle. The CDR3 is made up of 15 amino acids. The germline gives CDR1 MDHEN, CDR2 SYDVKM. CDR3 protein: CASRGASGSQETQYF. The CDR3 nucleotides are TGTGCCAGCAGGGGGGCTAGCGGTTCCCAAGAGACCCAGTACTTC.

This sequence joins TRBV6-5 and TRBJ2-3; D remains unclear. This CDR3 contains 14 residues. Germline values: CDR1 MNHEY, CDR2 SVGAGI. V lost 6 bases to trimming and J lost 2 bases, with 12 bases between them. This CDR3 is CASSPGFYTDTQYF. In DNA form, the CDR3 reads TGTGCCAGCAGCCCAGGATTCTACACAGATACGCAGTATTTT.

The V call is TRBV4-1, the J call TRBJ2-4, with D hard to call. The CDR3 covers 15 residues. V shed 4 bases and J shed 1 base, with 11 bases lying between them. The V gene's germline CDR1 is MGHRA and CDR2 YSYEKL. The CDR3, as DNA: TGCGCCAGCAGCCCCCAGGCCACCGCCAAAAACATTCAGTACTTC. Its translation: CASSPQATAKNIQYF.

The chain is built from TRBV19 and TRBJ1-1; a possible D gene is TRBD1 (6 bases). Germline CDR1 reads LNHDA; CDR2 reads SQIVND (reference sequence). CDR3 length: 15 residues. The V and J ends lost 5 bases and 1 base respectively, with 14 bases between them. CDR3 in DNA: TGTGCCAGTAGTGCTATGACAGGCAGGAACACTGAAGCTTTCTTT. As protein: CASSAMTGRNTEAFF.

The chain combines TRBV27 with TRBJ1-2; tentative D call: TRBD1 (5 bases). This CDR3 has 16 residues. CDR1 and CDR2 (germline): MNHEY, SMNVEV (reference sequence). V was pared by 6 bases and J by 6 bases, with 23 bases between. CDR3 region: CASSRTGVRVGHGYTF. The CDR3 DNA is TGTGCCAGCAGCCGAACTGGGGTCAGGGTTGGTCATGGCTACACCTTC.

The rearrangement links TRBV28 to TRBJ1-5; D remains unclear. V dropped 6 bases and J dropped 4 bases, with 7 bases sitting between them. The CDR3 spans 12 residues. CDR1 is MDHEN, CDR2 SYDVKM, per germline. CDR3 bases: TGTGCCAGCAGACTACTAAATCAGCCCCAGCATTTT. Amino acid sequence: CASRLLNQPQHF.

CDR3 in DNA: TGTGCCAGCAGTTTATTGGGGACAGGGGGCTCCGAGACCCAGTACTTC. It translates to CASSLLGTGGSETQYF. The gene calls are TRBV28 and TRBJ2-5; 12 nucleotides match TRBD1. Germline V lookup: CDR1 MDHEN, CDR2 SYDVKM. V shed 1 base and J 5 bases; nucleotides not matched to a gene: 5. CDR3 length: 16 amino acids.

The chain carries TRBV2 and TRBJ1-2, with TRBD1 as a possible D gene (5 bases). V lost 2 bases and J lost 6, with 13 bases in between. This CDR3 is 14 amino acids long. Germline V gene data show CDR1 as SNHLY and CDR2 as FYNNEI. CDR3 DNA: TGTGCCAGCAGTGAACGGTCAGGGTTTAATGGCTACACCTTC. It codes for CASSERSGFNGYTF.

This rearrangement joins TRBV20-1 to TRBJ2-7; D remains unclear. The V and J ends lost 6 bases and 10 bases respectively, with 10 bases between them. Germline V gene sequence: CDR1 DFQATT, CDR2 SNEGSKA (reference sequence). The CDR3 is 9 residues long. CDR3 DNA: TGCAGTGCCATAGGAGTTCAGTACTTC. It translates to CSAIGVQYF.

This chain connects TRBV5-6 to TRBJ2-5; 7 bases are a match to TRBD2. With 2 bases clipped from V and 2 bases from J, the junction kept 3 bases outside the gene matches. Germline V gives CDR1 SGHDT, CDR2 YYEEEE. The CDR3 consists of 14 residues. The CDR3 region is CASSFGREQETQYF. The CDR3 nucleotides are TGTGCCAGCAGCTTTGGGAGGGAACAAGAGACCCAGTACTTC. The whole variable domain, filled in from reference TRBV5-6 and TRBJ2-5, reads DAGVTQSPTHLIKTRGQQVTLRCSPKSGHDTVSWYQQALGQGPQFIFQYYEEEERQRGNFPDRFSGHQFPNYSSELNVNALLLGDSALYLCASSFGREQETQYFGPGTRLLVL.

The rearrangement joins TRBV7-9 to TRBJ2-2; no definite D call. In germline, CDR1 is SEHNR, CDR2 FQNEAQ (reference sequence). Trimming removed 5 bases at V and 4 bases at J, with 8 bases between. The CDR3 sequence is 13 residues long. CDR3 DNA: TGTGCCAGCAGCCACGACCCCACCGGGGAGCTGTTTTTT. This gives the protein CASSHDPTGELFF.